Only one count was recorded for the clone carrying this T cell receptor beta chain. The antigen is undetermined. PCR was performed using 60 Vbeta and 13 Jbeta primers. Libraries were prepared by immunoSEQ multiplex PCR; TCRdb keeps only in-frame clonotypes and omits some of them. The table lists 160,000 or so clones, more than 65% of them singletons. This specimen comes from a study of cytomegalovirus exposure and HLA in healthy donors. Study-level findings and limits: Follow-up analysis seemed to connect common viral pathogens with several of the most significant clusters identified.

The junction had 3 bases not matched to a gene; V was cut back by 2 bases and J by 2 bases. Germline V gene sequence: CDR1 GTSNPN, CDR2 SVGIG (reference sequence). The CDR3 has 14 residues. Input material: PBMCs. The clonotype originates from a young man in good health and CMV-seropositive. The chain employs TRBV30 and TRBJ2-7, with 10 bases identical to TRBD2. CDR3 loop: CAWSWTSGTYEQYF. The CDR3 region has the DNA TGTGCCTGGAGTTGGACTAGCGGTACCTACGAGCAGTACTTC.